This T cell receptor (beta chain) was sequenced for a study of T cell responses to AZD1222 COVID-19 vaccine. Points on this clone: Its antigen remains unidentified.

CDR3 length equals 17 residues. Germline CDR1 KGHSH, CDR2 LQKENI. V gave up 2 bases and J gave up 5 bases; unmatched junction bases: 12. The data were produced by immunoSEQ multiplex PCR, yet TCRdb's version contains in-frame clones alone and is incomplete. The data contain fewer than 200,000 clones, 80% to 90% of them singletons. Recipients boosted at about 4 weeks or about 12 weeks are pooled. Overall study results and limits: Donor demographics were predominantly white British with a female majority; clonal diversity may be underestimated. Reports say nearly half of spike-specific TCRs go after unmutated variant regions. Baseline seropositives among AZD1222 recipients totaled only six or seven.

The rearrangement uses TRBV18 and TRBJ2-5; 9 nucleotides match TRBD2. The sample here was peripheral blood, taken 28 days after the second AZD1222 dose. The sequence was collected from an adult who received the AZD1222 COVID-19 vaccine. Here the CDR3 DNA reads TGTGCCAGCTCACCAGGTGCGAGCGGGGGGTTTCGGGAGACCCAGTACTTC. It specifies CASSPGASGGFRETQYF.